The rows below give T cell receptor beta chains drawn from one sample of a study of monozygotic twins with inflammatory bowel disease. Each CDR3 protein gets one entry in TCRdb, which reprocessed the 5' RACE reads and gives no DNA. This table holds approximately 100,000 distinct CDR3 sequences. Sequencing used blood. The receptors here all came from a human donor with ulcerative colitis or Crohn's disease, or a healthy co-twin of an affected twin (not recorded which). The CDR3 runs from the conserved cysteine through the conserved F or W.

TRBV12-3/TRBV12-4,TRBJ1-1,CASSPGRTEAFF
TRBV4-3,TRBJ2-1,CASSQTPAGVQQFF
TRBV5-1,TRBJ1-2,CASSLSAAGYTF
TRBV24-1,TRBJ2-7,CATASERSYEQYF
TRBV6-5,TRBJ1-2,CASSYSGGGGYTF
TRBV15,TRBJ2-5,CATSRDGLAAQYF
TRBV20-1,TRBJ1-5,CSARAPPQPQHF
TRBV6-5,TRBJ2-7,CASSYRDNSYEQYF
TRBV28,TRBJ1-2,CASRPIRDRFWNTF
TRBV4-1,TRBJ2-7,CASSQDAPASGPYEQYF
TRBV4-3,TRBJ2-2,CASSQDPGKSGELFF
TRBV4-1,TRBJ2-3,CASSQDREGGRIRRTDTQYF
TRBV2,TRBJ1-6,CASMAGYNSPLHF
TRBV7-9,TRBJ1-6,CASSAGTDNSPLHF
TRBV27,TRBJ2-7,CASSLGSGAYEQYF
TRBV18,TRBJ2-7,CASSPSRTGPTREQYF
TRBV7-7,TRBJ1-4,CASSLDKGEKLFF
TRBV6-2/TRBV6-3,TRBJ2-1,CASTGTLSYNEQFF
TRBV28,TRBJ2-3,CASSLSDTQYF
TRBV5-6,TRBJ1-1,CASSFNQGASKNTEAFF
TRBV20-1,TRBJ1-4,CSLQEGTATNEKLFF
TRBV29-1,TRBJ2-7,CSGRQGLNSYEQYF
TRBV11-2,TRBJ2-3,CASSRTSGAPDTQYF
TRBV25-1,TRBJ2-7,CASGQGRTFDEQYF
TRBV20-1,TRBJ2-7,CSARDFGRSSSYEQYF
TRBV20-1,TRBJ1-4,CSAAAGIGEKLFF
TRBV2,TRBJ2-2,CASSDQGRANTGELFF
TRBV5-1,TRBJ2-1,CATDIVPRAPQIYNEQFF
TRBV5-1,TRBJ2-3,CASSSSENTDTQYF
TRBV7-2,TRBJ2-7,CASSSGQGIYEQYF
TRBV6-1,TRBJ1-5,CASRPGTGASNQPQHF
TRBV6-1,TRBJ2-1,CATSRRTGGYNEQFF
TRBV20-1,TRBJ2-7,CSAPRGTGAYEQYF
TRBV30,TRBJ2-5,CAGEGPETQYF
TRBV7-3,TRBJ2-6,CASSLRGSSGANVLTF
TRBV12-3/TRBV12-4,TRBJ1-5,CASRGPWGPNQPQHF
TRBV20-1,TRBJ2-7,CSARMKPDTRINEQYF
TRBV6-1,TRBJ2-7,CASSPRGQLNHYEQYF
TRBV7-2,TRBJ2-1,CASSLVNEQFF
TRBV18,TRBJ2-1,CASSPQGTQVNEQFF
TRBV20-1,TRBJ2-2,CSARTANTGELFF
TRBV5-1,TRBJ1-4,CASSRDRAREKLFF
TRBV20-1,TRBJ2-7,CSASPGTYEQYF